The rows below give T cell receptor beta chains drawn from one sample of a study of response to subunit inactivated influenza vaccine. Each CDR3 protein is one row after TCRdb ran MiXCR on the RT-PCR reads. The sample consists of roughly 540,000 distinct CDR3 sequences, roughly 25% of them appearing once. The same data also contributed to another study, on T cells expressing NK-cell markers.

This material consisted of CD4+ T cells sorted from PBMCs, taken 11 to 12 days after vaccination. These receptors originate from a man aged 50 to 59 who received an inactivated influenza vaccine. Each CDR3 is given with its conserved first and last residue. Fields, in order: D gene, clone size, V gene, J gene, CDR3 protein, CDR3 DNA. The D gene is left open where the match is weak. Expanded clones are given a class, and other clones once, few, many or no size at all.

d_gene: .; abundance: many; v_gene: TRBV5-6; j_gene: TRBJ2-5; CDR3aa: CASSLVAGSIQETQYF; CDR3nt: TGTGCCAGCAGCTTGGTCGCAGGGTCCATCCAAGAGACCCAGTACTTC
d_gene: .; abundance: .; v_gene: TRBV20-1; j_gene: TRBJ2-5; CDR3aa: CSVAGRIGETQYF; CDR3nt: TGCAGTGTGGCCGGGAGAATCGGAGAGACCCAGTACTTC
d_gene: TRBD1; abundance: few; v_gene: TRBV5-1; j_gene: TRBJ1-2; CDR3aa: CASSSGQDYGYTF; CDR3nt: TGCGCCAGCAGCTCCGGACAGGACTATGGCTACACCTTC
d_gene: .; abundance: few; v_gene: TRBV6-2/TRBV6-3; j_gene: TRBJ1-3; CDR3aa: CASSQPLDTIYF; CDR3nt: TGTGCCAGCAGTCAACCTCTGGACACCATATATTTT
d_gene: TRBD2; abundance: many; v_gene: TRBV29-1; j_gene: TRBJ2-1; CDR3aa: CSVSPGLSSYNEQFF; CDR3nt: TGCAGCGTATCGCCGGGACTAAGCTCCTACAATGAGCAGTTCTTC
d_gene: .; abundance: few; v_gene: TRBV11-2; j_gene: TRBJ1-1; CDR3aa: CASSPQWSTEAFF; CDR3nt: TGTGCCAGCAGCCCCCAGTGGAGCACTGAAGCTTTCTTT
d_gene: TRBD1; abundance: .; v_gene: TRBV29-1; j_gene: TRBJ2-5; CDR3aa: CSVENRGGETQYF; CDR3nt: TGCAGCGTTGAAAACAGGGGTGGGGAGACCCAGTACTTC
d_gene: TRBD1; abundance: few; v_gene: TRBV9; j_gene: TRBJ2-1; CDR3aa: CASSEGGTGFRNEQFF; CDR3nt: TGTGCCAGCAGCGAGGGGGGGACAGGGTTTAGGAATGAGCAGTTCTTC
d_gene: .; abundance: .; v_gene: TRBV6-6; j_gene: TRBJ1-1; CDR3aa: CASTKARGAFF; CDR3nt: TGTGCCAGCACCAAGGCCCGTGGAGCTTTCTTT
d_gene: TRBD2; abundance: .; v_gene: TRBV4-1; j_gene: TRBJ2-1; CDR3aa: CASSQDASGNYNEQFF; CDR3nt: TGCGCCAGCAGCCAAGATGCTAGCGGGAACTACAATGAGCAGTTCTTC
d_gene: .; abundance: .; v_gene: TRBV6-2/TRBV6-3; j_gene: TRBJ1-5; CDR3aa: CASSYLNRQPQHF; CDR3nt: TGTGCCAGCAGTTACCTTAATCGTCAGCCCCAGCATTTT
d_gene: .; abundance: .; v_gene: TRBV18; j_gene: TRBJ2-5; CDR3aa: CASSLLPETQETQYF; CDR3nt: TGTGCCAGCTCACTCCTGCCGGAGACCCAAGAGACCCAGTACTTC
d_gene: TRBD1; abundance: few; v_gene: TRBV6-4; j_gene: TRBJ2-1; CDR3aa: CASSAGQGNEQFF; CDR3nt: TGTGCCAGCAGTGCGGGACAGGGTAATGAGCAGTTCTTC
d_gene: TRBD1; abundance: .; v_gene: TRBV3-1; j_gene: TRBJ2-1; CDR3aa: CASSQTGDRGLYEQFF; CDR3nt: TGTGCCAGCAGCCAAACAGGGGACAGGGGGCTCTATGAGCAGTTCTTC
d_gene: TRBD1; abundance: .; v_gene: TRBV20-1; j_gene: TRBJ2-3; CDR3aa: CSAGRGPSTDTQYF; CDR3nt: TGCAGTGCTGGCAGGGGGCCAAGCACAGATACGCAGTATTTT
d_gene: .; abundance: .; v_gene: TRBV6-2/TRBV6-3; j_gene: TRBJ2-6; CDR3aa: CASSYQFGGLAGANVLTF; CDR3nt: TGTGCCAGCAGTTATCAATTTGGGGGGCTCGCGGGGGCCAACGTCCTGACTTTC
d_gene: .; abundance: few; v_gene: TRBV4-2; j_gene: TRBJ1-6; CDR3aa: CASSQELSSDNSPLHF; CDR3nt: TGTGCCAGCAGCCAAGAATTGAGCAGCGATAATTCACCCCTCCACTTT
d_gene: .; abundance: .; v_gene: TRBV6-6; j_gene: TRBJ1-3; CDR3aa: CASSHPEGYTIYF; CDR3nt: TGTGCCAGCAGCCACCCCGAGGGGTACACCATATATTTT
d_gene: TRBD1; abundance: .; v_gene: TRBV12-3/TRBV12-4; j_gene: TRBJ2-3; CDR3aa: CASSLGTGTDTQYF; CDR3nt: TGTGCCAGCAGTTTGGGGACAGGAACAGATACGCAGTATTTT
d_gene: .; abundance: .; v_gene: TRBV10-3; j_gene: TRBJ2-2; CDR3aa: CATDSGGGTGELFF; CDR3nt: TGTGCCACCGACAGCGGAGGGGGTACCGGGGAGCTGTTTTTT
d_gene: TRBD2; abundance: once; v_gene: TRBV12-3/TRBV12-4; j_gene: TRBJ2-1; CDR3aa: CASSLSASGSYEQFF; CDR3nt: TGTGCCAGCAGTTTATCTGCTAGCGGGAGCTATGAGCAGTTCTTC
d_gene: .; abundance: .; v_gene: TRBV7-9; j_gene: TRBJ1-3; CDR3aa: CASSLSGISGNTIYF; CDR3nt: TGTGCCAGCAGCTTAAGCGGCATATCTGGAAACACCATATATTTT
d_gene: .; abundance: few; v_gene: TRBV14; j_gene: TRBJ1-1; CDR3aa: CASSPRQLNTEAFF; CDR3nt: TGTGCCAGCAGCCCGCGACAGTTGAACACTGAAGCTTTCTTT
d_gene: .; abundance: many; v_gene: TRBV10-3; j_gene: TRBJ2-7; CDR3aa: CAISELDVNYEQYF; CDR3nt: TGTGCCATCAGTGAGCTTGACGTAAACTACGAGCAGTACTTC
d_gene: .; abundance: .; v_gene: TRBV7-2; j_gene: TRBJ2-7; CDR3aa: CASSSHPEEQYF; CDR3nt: TGTGCCAGCAGCTCACACCCGGAAGAGCAGTACTTC
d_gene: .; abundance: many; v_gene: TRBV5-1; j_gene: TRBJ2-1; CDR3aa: CATNPDGTYNEQFF; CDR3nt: TGCGCCACCAATCCGGACGGCACCTACAATGAGCAGTTCTTC
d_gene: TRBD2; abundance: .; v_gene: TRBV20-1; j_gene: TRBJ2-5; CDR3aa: CSARRRAGGPQETQYF; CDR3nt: TGCAGTGCTAGACGAAGAGCGGGAGGGCCTCAAGAGACCCAGTACTTC
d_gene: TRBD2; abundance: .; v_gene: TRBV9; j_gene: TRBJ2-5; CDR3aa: CASSIMGTSQETQYF; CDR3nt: TGTGCCAGCAGCATTATGGGGACTAGCCAAGAGACCCAGTACTTC
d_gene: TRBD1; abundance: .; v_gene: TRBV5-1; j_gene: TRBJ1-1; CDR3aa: CASSLGGTGVTEAFF; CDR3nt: TGCGCCAGCAGCTTGGGGGGTACAGGGGTCACTGAAGCTTTCTTT
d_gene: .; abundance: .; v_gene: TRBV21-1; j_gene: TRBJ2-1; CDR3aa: CASSKSQFREQFF; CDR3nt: TGTGCCAGCAGCAAATCTCAGTTTAGAGAGCAGTTCTTC
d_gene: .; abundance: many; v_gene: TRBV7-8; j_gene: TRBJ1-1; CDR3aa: CASSLPGPIEAFF; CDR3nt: TGTGCCAGCAGCTTACCGGGCCCAATTGAAGCTTTCTTT
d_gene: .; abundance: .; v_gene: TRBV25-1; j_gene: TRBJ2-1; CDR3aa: CASSRPISGEQFF; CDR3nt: TGTGCCAGCAGCCGTCCGATTTCGGGAGAGCAGTTCTTC
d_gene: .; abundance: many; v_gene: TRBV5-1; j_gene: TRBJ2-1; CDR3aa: CASSLAGNHYNEQFF; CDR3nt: TGCGCCAGCAGCTTGGCGGGCAATCACTACAATGAGCAGTTCTTC
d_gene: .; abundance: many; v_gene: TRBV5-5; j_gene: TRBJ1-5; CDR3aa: CASSPGLYNQPQHF; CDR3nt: TGTGCCAGCAGCCCGGGCCTTTACAATCAGCCCCAGCATTTT
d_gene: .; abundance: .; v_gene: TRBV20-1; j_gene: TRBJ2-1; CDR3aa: CSARTWGSYNEQFF; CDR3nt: TGCAGTGCTAGAACGTGGGGTTCCTACAATGAGCAGTTCTTC
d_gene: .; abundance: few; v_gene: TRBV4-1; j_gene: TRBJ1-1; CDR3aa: CASSHPLWGHTEAFF; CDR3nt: TGCGCCAGCAGCCACCCTCTCTGGGGTCACACTGAAGCTTTCTTT
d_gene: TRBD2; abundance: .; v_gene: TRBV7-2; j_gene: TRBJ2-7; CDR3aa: CASSRRLADYEQYF; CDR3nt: TGTGCCAGCAGCCGTAGACTAGCGGACTACGAGCAGTACTTC
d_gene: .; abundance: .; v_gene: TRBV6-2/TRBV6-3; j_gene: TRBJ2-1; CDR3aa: CASSQWLYNEQFF; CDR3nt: TGTGCCAGCAGTCAATGGCTTTACAATGAGCAGTTCTTC
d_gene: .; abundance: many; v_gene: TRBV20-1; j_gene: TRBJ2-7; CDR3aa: CSARERGRSYEQYF; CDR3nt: TGCAGTGCTAGAGAGCGCGGCAGATCCTACGAGCAGTACTTC
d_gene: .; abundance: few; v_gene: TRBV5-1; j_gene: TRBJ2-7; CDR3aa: CASSLGHDTYEQYF; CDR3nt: TGCGCCAGCAGCTTGGGACACGATACCTACGAGCAGTACTTC
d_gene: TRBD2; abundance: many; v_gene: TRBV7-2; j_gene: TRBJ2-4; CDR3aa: CASSYKLAGTLGNIQYF; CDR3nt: TGTGCCAGCAGTTATAAACTAGCGGGCACGCTGGGGAACATTCAGTACTTC
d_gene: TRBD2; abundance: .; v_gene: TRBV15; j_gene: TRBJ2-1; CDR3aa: CATSRVAGTRAYNEQFF; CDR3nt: TGTGCCACCAGCAGAGTAGCCGGGACTAGAGCCTACAATGAGCAGTTCTTC